The sequence of this TCR beta chain was determined in a study of blood T cells in healthy people across ages. A second PCR, run for roughly 7 to 11 cycles, used a sample-barcoded 5' primer plus a J-beta primer mix. MiXCR, run by TCRdb on the 5' RACE reads, gives a single entry per CDR3 protein. The table has fewer than 900,000 distinct CDR3 sequences, about 36% seen once; the top ten hold 10% to 15%. Per individual sample, total RNA of at least 5 micrograms was extracted. This clonotype was observed a handful of times. The CDR3 has 16 amino acids. Germline CDR1 and CDR2: MNHEY and SMNVEV (reference sequence). Trimming pared 4 bases from V and 7 bases from J, leaving 22 bases between.

The specimen sequenced was blood. This chain joins TRBV27 and TRBJ1-2; weak D call: TRBD1 (6 bases). This TCR was sampled from a man aged 18 to 35 in good health. CDR3 sequence reads: CASSYHAGTPESGYTF. In DNA, the CDR3 is TGTGCCAGCAGTTATCACGCCGGGACACCCGAGAGTGGCTACACCTTC.